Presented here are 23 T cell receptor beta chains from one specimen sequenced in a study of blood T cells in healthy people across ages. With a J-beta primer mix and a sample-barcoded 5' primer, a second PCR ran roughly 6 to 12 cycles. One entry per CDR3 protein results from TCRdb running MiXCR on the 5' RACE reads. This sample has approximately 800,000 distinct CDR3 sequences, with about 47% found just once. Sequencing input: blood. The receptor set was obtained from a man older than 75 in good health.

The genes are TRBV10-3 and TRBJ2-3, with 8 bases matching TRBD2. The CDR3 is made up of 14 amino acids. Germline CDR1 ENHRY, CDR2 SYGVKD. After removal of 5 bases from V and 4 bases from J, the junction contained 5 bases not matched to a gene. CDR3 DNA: TGTGCCATCAGTCTCGGGAGGGCCCCAGATACGCAGTATTTT. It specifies CAISLGRAPDTQYF.

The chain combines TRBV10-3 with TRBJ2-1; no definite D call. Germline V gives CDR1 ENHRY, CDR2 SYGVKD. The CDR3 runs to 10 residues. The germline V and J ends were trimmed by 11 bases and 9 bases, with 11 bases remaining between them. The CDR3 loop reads CAVSTTEQFF. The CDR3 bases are TGTGCCGTTTCTACTACTGAGCAGTTCTTC.

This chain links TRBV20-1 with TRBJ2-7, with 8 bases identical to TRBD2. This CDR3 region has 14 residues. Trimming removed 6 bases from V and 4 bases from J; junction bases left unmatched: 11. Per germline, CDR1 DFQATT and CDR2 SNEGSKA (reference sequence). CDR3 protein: CSAPGRGGTYEQYF. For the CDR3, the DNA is TGCAGTGCCCCGGGCCGCGGGGGGACTTACGAGCAGTACTTC.

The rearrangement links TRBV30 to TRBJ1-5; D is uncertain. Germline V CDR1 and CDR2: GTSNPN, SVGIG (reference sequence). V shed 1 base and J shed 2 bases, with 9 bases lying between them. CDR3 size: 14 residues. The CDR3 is CAWSGIQGNQPQHF. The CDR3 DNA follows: TGTGCCTGGAGTGGAATACAAGGCAATCAGCCCCAGCATTTT.

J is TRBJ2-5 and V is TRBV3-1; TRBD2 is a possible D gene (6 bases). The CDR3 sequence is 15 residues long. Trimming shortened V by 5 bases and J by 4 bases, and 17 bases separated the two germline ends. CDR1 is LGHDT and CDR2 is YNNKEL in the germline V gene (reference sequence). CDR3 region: CASSSNAMGGETQYF. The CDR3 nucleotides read TGTGCCAGCAGCTCTAACGCTATGGGGGGAGAGACCCAGTACTTC.

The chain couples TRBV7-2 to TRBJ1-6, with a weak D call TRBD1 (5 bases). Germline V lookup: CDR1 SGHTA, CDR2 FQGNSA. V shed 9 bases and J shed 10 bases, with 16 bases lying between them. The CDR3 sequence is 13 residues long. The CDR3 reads CASSLTGTSPLHF. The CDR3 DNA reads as TGTGCCAGTTCACTCACGGGGACCTCACCCCTCCACTTT.

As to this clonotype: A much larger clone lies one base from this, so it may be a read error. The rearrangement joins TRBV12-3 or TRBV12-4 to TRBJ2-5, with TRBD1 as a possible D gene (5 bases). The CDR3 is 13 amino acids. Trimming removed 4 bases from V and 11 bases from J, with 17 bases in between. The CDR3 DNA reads TGTGCCAGCAGTTCGGACACCTACAATGAGCAGTACTTC. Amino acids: CASSSDTYNEQYF.

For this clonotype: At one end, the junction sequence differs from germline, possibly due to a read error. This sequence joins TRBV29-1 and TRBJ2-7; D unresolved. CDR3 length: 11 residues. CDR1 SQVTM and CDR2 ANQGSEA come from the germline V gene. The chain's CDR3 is CSVEDVRERYF. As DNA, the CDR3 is TGCAGCGTTGAAGATGTTCGAGAGCGGTACTTC.

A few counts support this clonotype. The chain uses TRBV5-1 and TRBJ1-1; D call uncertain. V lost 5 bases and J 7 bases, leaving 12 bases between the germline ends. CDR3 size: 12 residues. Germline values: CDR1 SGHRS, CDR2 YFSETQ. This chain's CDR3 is CASRSGRNEAFF. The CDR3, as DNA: TGCGCCAGCAGGTCGGGCAGAAATGAAGCTTTCTTT.

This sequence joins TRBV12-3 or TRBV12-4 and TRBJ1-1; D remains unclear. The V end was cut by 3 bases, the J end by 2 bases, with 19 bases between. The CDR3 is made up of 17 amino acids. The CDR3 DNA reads TGTGCCAGCAGTTTCTCTGGCAGACGGAGAGTAAACACTGAAGCTTTCTTT. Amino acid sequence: CASSFSGRRRVNTEAFF.

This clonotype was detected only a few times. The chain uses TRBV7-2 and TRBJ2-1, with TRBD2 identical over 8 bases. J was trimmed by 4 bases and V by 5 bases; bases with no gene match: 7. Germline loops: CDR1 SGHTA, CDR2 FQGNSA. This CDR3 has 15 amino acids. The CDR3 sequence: CASSPTSGPYNEQFF. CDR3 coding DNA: TGTGCCAGCAGCCCCACTAGCGGACCTTACAATGAGCAGTTCTTC.

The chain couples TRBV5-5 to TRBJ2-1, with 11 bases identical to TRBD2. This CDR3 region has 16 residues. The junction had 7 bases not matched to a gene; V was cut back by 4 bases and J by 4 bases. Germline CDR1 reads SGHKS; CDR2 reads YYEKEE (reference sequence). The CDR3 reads CASSLLLAGAYNEQFF. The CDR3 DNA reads TGTGCCAGCAGCCTCCTACTAGCGGGAGCTTACAATGAGCAGTTCTTC.

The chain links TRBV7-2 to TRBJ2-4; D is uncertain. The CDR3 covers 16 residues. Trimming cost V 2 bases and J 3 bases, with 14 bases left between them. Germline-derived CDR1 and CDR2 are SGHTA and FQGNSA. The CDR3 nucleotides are TGTGCCAGCAGCTTACAGAGAACGTATGGCAAAAACATTCAGTACTTC. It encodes CASSLQRTYGKNIQYF.

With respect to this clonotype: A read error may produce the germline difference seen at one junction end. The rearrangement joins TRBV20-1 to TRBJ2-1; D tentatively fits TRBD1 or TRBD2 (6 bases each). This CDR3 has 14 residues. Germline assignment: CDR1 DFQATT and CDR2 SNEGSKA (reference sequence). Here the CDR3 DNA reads TGCAGTGCTCACCCGGGGGCGGCCTACGATGAGCAGTTCTTC. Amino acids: CSAHPGAAYDEQFF.

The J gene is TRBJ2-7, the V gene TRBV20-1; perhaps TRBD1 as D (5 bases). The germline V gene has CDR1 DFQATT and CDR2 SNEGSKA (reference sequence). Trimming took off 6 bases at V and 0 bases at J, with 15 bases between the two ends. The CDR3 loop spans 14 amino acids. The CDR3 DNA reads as TGCAGTGCAATGACAGAATCAATCTCCTACGAGCAGTACTTC. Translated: CSAMTESISYEQYF.

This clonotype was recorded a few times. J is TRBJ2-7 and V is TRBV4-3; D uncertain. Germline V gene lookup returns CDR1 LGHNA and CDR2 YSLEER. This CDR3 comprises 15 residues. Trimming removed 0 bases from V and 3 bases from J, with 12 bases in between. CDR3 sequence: CASSQDHQADYEQYF. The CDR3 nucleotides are TGCGCCAGCAGCCAAGATCACCAGGCCGACTACGAGCAGTACTTC.

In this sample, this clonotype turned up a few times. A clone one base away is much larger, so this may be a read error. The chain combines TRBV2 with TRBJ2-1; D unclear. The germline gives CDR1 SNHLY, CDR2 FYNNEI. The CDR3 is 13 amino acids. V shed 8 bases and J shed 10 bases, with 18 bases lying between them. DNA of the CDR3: TGTGCCAGCGTAATACCAGAAATCTACGAGCAGTTCTTC. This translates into CASVIPEIYEQFF.

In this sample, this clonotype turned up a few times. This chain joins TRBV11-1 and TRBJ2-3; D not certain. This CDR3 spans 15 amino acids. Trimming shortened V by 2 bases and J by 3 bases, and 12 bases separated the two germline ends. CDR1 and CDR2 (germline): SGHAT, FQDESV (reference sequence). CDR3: CASSLNRVGTDTQYF. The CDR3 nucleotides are TGTGCCAGCAGCTTAAATAGGGTGGGGACAGATACGCAGTATTTT.

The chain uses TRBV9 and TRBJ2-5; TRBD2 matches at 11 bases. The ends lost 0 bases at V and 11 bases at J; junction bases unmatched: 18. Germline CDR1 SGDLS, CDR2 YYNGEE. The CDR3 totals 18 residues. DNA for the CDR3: TGTGCCAGCAGCGTAGTCCCTTCTAGCGGGAGGATCGGGAATGAGCAGTACTTC. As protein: CASSVVPSSGRIGNEQYF.

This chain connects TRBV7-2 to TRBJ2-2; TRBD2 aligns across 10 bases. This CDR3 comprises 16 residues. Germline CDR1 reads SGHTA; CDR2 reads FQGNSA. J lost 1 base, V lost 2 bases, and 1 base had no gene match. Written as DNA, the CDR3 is TGTGCCAGCAGCTTATGGACTAGCGGGAACACCGGGGAGCTGTTTTTT. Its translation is CASSLWTSGNTGELFF.

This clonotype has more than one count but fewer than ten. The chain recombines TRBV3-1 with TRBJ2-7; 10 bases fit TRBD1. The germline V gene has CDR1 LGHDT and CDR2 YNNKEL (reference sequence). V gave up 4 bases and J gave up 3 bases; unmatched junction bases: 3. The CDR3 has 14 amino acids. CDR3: CASSPGQGNYEQYF. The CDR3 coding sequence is TGTGCCAGCAGCCCGGGACAGGGGAACTACGAGCAGTACTTC.

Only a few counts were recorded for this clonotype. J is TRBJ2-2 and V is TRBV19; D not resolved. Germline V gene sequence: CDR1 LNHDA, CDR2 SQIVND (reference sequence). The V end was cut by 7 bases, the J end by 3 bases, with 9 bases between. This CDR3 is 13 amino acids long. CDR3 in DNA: TGTGCCAGTAACGGCGGTTACACCGGGGAGCTGTTTTTT. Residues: CASNGGYTGELFF.

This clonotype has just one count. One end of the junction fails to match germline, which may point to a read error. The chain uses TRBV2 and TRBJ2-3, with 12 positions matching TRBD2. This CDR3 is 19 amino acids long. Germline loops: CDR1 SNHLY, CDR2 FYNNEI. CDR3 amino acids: CAGSFLAGGPLRDTDAQYF. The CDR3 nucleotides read TGTGCCGGCAGCTTTCTAGCGGGAGGGCCGTTGCGCGACACAGATGCGCAGTATTTT.